This T cell receptor (beta chain) was retrieved from a study of blood T cells in healthy people across ages. The germline CDR1 and CDR2 sequences are MDHEN and SYDVKM. The CDR3 spans 14 residues. V shed 6 bases and J shed 4 bases, with 15 bases lying between them. Investigators took around 11 milliliters of peripheral blood from every donor. A second 7 to 11 cycle PCR used barcoded and J-beta primers. Via MiXCR, TCRdb re-called the 5' RACE reads, giving one row per CDR3 protein. The sample includes some 760,000 distinct CDR3 sequences, 20% to 25% of them seen just once. These data were likewise used in another study, on T cells of mothers and their children. This second study notes: Overlap ran slightly, non-significantly higher for related than unrelated mother-child pairs.

Sequenced sample: blood. V is TRBV28 and J is TRBJ1-2; D is uncertain. The clonotype originates from a boy aged 5-17 years in good health. CDR3 amino acids: CASRLASVSYGYTF. CDR3 DNA: TGTGCCAGCAGACTAGCCTCAGTGTCCTATGGCTACACCTTC.